This T cell receptor (beta chain) was observed in a study of sequential checkpoint blockade in melanoma. About the research overall: Patients were randomized 1:1 to nivolumab-then-ipilimumab or ipilimumab-then-nivolumab first-line. Maintenance nivolumab came after either treatment sequence.

Germline CDR1 reads MRHNA; CDR2 reads SNTAGT. The CDR3 loop spans 15 amino acids. V lost 3 bases, J lost 1 base, and 4 bases stayed unmatched. Profiled with immunoSEQ multiplex PCR; TCRdb holds only in-frame clones, not every one. The repertoire holds approximately 14,000 clones, with less than 55% as singletons. This sample's treatment: randomized to nivolumab then ipilimumab (arm A) or the reverse (arm B). Patients had received no earlier DNA-damaging chemotherapy. From thawed PBMCs, live CD3+CD8+ cells negative for CD19 and CD56 were sorted. The V call is TRBV6-4, the J call TRBJ2-3, with 7 bases aligning to TRBD2. This sample comprised CD8+ T cells sorted from blood (inferred from file names), obtained from a patient given nivolumab and ipilimumab in sequence. This sequence originates from a human donor with melanoma. The chain's CDR3 is CASSEGGSGTDTQYF. In DNA, the CDR3 is TGTGCCAGCAGTGAGGGCGGGAGCGGCACAGATACGCAGTATTTT.